This TCR beta chain was identified in a study of beta chain features in type 1 diabetes. Whole-study context: Sorted cells, approximately 110,000,000 in number, were examined across all samples. Notes on the study in general: In all four CD4+ subsets, TCRB CDR3 length was significantly, moderately reduced in type 1 diabetes. Researchers could not determine here whether HLA type influences TCRB rearrangement.

Since all of the isolated RNA was reverse transcribed, expressed TCRB transcripts were what got sequenced. The method was immunoSEQ multiplex PCR; TCRdb's version includes in-frame clones alone and lacks a portion of them. The repertoire has more than 50,000 clones, roughly three fifths of them found once; the top ten carry about 2.2%. A note on this clone: Its antigen remains unknown.

The CDR3 extends over 13 amino acids. Trimming removed 2 bases at V and 3 bases at J, with 8 bases between. Germline lookup yields CDR1 ENHRY and CDR2 SYGVKD. Based on CD45RO/CCR7/CD25/CD127/CD95/CD27, CD4+ regulatory, stem cell-like memory, naive and central memory cells were sorted. Material: Tregs from blood. This receptor was identified in a woman aged 18-29 years in good health. V usage is TRBV10-3 and J usage is TRBJ2-7, with D possibly being TRBD1 (5 bases). The CDR3 here is CAISERGHYEQYF. CDR3 sequence (DNA): TGTGCCATCAGTGAGAGGGGTCACTACGAGCAGTACTTC.